Listed below are T cell receptor beta chains from one sample, sequenced in a study of cytotoxic CD8 clonotypes in ibrutinib-treated CLL. Here immunoSEQ multiplex PCR was the method, and the copy in TCRdb shows in-frame clones only, minus some. The repertoire consists of 300,000 to 400,000 clones, with roughly two thirds occurring once and the leading ten covering under 8%. The sequencing used PBMCs, collected after 36 months of ibrutinib treatment. The receptors originated from a human donor with chronic lymphocytic leukemia. Each CDR3 is given with its conserved first and last residue. D genes are given only for firm matches. Some rows mark clone size as missing; the rest say once, few, many or name a class of expanded clone.

d_call j_call clone_size v_call cdr3_nt cdr3_aa
TRBD2 TRBJ2-1 NA TRBV9 TGTGCCAGCAGCGGCAGCGGGGGTTACAATGAGCAGTTCTTC CASSGSGGYNEQFF
NA TRBJ2-3 NA TRBV9 TGTGCCAGCAGCGTAGAATCTTGGGGGACAGATACGCAGTATTTT CASSVESWGTDTQYF
NA TRBJ2-3 NA TRBV4-1 TGCGCCAGCAGCCAAGTTGGCGGCCTCACAGATACGCAGTATTTT CASSQVGGLTDTQYF
NA TRBJ1-1 NA TRBV7-2 TGTGCCAGCAGCTTCGGGTTTACAACGAACACTGAAGCTTTCTTT CASSFGFTTNTEAFF
NA TRBJ2-5 NA TRBV5-6 TGTGCCAGCAGCTCGACTAAAAAGACCCAGTACTTC CASSSTKKTQYF
TRBD2 TRBJ2-2 NA TRBV5-5 TGTGCCAGCAGCTCTGGACTAGCGGGGGAAAACACCGGGGAGCTGTTTTTT CASSSGLAGENTGELFF
NA TRBJ2-7 few TRBV14 TGTGCCAGCAGCCAAGGGGTCAAGCTGTACTTC CASSQGVKLYF
NA TRBJ2-5 once TRBV28 TGTGCCAGCAGCCTTACGAAAGAGACCCAGTACTTC CASSLTKETQYF
TRBD1 TRBJ2-1 NA TRBV6-1 TGTGCCACCCGGGGACAGGGGGATGATGAGCAGTTCTTC CATRGQGDDEQFF
TRBD1 TRBJ1-1 NA TRBV5-1 TGCGCCAGCAGCCGCGGACAGGCTTTGAACACTGAAGCTTTCTTT CASSRGQALNTEAFF
NA TRBJ1-2 NA TRBV5-6 TGTGCCAGCAGCGCAACTAACTATGGCTACACCTTC CASSATNYGYTF
TRBD2 TRBJ2-1 NA TRBV5-1 TGCGCCAGCAGAACCACTCTAGCGGGATACTACAATGAGCAGTTCTTC CASRTTLAGYYNEQFF
TRBD2 TRBJ2-1 NA TRBV27 TGTGCCAGCAAGGGAGGGCGGGTCGCCTCCTACAATGAGCAGTTCTTC CASKGGRVASYNEQFF
NA TRBJ1-2 NA TRBV4-2 TGTGCCAGCAGCCAAGATCTTGGGGGAGACTATGGCTACACCTTC CASSQDLGGDYGYTF
NA TRBJ2-3 NA TRBV5-1 TGCGCCAGCAGCTATGGGGGGTCCCCGGCCCCGACAGATACGCAGTATTTT CASSYGGSPAPTDTQYF
NA TRBJ2-7 NA TRBV27 TGTGCCAGCAGTTTGGGTGTAAGGGCCGAGCAGTACTTC CASSLGVRAEQYF
NA TRBJ1-2 few TRBV5-1 TGCGCCAGCAGCCCGATAGGGACCGGTGGCTACACCTTC CASSPIGTGGYTF
NA TRBJ2-5 NA TRBV5-1 TGCGCCAGCAGCCCCGGCCGGCAGGCGGGCGAGACCCAGTACTTC CASSPGRQAGETQYF
TRBD1 TRBJ2-7 NA TRBV11-2 TGTGCCAGCAGCCCCGCTCCGGGGACAGGGATTTACGAGCAGTACTTC CASSPAPGTGIYEQYF
NA TRBJ2-7 NA TRBV7-9 TGTGCCAGCAGCAAGAGCTCCTACGAGCAGTACTTC CASSKSSYEQYF
NA TRBJ2-7 few TRBV7-6 TGTGCCAGCAGCTTAGCGCCAGGGAACTCCTACGAGCAGTACTTC CASSLAPGNSYEQYF
NA TRBJ2-3 NA TRBV6-6 TGTGCCAGCAGCGCCAGGGGGGTCGGGACAGATACGCAGTATTTT CASSARGVGTDTQYF
TRBD1 TRBJ2-7 NA TRBV18 TGTGCCAGCTCACCAATTAACGGACAGGATCGTAGGTACGAGCAGTACTTC CASSPINGQDRRYEQYF
NA TRBJ2-2 NA TRBV28 TGTGCCAGTACTACACAGGGATTCCGAGGCACCGGGGAGCTGTTTTTT CASTTQGFRGTGELFF
NA TRBJ1-4 NA TRBV9 TGTGCCAGCAGCGCCTCTCAGGGGACACCTAATGAAAAACTGTTTTTT CASSASQGTPNEKLFF
NA TRBJ2-2 once TRBV11-3 TGTGCCTTATGGTACGGGGCGAACACCGGGGAGCTGTTTTTT CALWYGANTGELFF
TRBD2 TRBJ2-1 NA TRBV2 TGTGCCAGCAGTGAAGTGTGGGGACTAGGTGAGCAGTTCTTC CASSEVWGLGEQFF
NA TRBJ2-6 few TRBV28 TGTGCCAGCAGTTTAGGAGGGGCTGGGGCCAACGTCCTGACTTTC CASSLGGAGANVLTF
TRBD2 TRBJ2-5 NA TRBV9 TGTGCCAGCAGCGTAGAGGGGACTAGCGGGATGGAGACCCAGTACTTC CASSVEGTSGMETQYF
NA TRBJ1-6 few TRBV27 TGTGCCAGCAGTTTAATTCAGGGCAATTCACCCCTCCACTTT CASSLIQGNSPLHF
TRBD1 TRBJ1-5 NA TRBV7-2 TGTGCCAGCAGTCACGATCCGGGACAGGCGTATAGCAATCAGCCCCAGCATTTT CASSHDPGQAYSNQPQHF
TRBD2 TRBJ2-3 NA TRBV9 TGTGCCAGCAGCGTATCAGGACTAGTTCGCACAGATACGCAGTATTTT CASSVSGLVRTDTQYF
NA TRBJ1-5 NA TRBV27 TGTGCCAGCAGTCCTAAGTGGGGGGTTAGCAATCAGCCCCAGCATTTT CASSPKWGVSNQPQHF
TRBD1 TRBJ2-3 NA TRBV5-1 TGCGCCAGCAGCTTGGGGACAGGGGCTAGCACAGATACGCAGTATTTT CASSLGTGASTDTQYF
TRBD2 TRBJ2-5 NA TRBV6-1 TGTGCCAGCAGAGGACTAGCGCTACAAGAGACCCAGTACTTC CASRGLALQETQYF